The 15 T cell receptor beta chains listed next were all sequenced from one sample in a study of shared clonotypes between healthy human individuals. Generated by immunoSEQ multiplex PCR, the TCRdb table keeps only in-frame clones and is missing some. Among 1.4 million or so clones listed, approximately 98.5% were seen once. The sequenced sample consisted of naive CD4+ T cells sorted from blood. Subset specified: CD45RA+ positively selected. These receptors all stem from a man aged 30 to 45 in good health.

This chain connects TRBV19 to TRBJ2-7; tentatively, D is TRBD1 (5 bases). CDR3 size: 15 residues. V was trimmed by 3 bases and J by 4 bases, leaving 16 bases between them. Germline V CDR1 and CDR2: LNHDA, SQIVND (reference sequence). The CDR3 DNA sequence: TGTGCCAGTAGTATTCCTGGACACCCGATTTACGAGCAGTACTTC. Translating it yields CASSIPGHPIYEQYF.

This clone was detected once. V and J are TRBV28 and TRBJ1-3; the D gene is possibly TRBD1 (6 bases). The CDR3 runs 15 residues. V was cut by 6 bases and J by 2 bases, with 14 bases left in between. Germline CDR1 MDHEN, CDR2 SYDVKM. CDR3 DNA: TGTGCCAGCAGCCCAGACAGGATACCTGGAAACACCATATATTTT. Amino acid sequence: CASSPDRIPGNTIYF. Full variable domain (remainder filled in from reference TRBV28 and TRBJ1-3): DVKVTQSSRYLVKRTGEKVFLECVQDMDHENMFWYRQDPGLGLRLIYFSYDVKMKEKGDIPEGYSVSREKKERFSLILESASTNQTSMYLCASSPDRIPGNTIYFGEGSWLTVV.

The chain employs TRBV6-5 and TRBJ2-5; perhaps TRBD2 as D (6 bases). Germline V gene lookup returns CDR1 MNHEY and CDR2 SVGAGI. V was pared by 2 bases and J by 1 base, with 11 bases between. The CDR3 spans 15 residues. For the CDR3, the DNA is TGTGCCAGCAGTTACGTTTTTAGCGGCCAAGAGACCCAGTACTTC. It codes for CASSYVFSGQETQYF.

The chain uses TRBV19 and TRBJ1-3; 8 bases are a match to TRBD1. V was pared by 3 bases and J by 0 bases, with 13 bases of the junction left unmatched. Germline V gives CDR1 LNHDA, CDR2 SQIVND (reference sequence). The CDR3 sequence is 19 residues long. For the CDR3, the DNA is TGTGCCAGTAGTATTGTCGGGACAGGACAACGCCGCTCTGGAAACACCATATATTTT. This sequence encodes CASSIVGTGQRRSGNTIYF.

The chain has TRBV4-1 and TRBJ1-5; possibly TRBD1 for D (5 bases). CDR3 size: 15 residues. Germline V gene data show CDR1 as MGHRA and CDR2 as YSYEKL. V was cut by 1 base and J by 5 bases, with 12 bases left in between. The CDR3 bases are TGCGCCAGCAGCCAAGTAATGGACACCTATCAGCCCCAGCATTTT. Translated: CASSQVMDTYQPQHF.

This chain joins TRBV15 and TRBJ1-3, with D possibly being TRBD1 (6 bases). The CDR3 is 15 amino acids. V dropped 0 bases and J dropped 4 bases, with 10 bases sitting between them. Germline CDR1 is LNHNV and CDR2 is YYDKDF (reference sequence). CDR3 sequence reads: CATSRDTGSGNTIYF. CDR3 sequence (DNA): TGTGCCACCAGCAGAGATACAGGGTCCGGAAACACCATATATTTT.

The chain combines TRBV4-2 with TRBJ2-1; 8 nucleotides align to TRBD2. After removal of 1 base from V and 12 bases from J, the junction contained 14 bases not matched to a gene. The CDR3 has 16 residues. In germline, CDR1 is LGHNA, CDR2 YNFKEQ. The CDR3 coding sequence is TGTGCCAGCAGCCAAGTGAATAGCGGGACTCCAATGGTGCAGTTCTTC. It specifies CASSQVNSGTPMVQFF.

This rearrangement joins TRBV4-1 to TRBJ2-2; TRBD2 might be the D (6 bases). Germline V gene data show CDR1 as MGHRA and CDR2 as YSYEKL. The CDR3 contains 15 residues. V was shortened by 1 base and J by 6 bases, with 12 bases between the two germline ends. The CDR3 DNA follows: TGCGCCAGCAGCCAAGTGAGGGACTTCGCCGGGGAGCTGTTTTTT. Translated: CASSQVRDFAGELFF.

On this clone itself: The identical CDR3 is also encoded by other nucleotide sequences in the sample. DNA for the CDR3: TGTGCCAGCTCACCAATGAGCGGCCAAGAGACCCAGTACTTC. It is translated as CASSPMSGQETQYF. V usage is TRBV18 and J usage is TRBJ2-5, with D possibly TRBD2 on 5 matching bases. Trimming removed 2 bases from V and 1 base from J, with 8 bases in between. The CDR3 is made up of 14 amino acids. Germline values: CDR1 KGHSH, CDR2 LQKENI.

The chain uses TRBV11-2 and TRBJ2-7, with a tentative D call TRBD2 (6 bases). Trimming stripped 5 bases from V and 3 bases from J, with 8 bases between. The length of the CDR3 is 12 residues. Germline CDR1 SGHAT, CDR2 FQNNGV. The CDR3 coding sequence is TGTGCCAGCAGCCAGACTAGCTACGAGCAGTACTTC. It is translated as CASSQTSYEQYF.

The chain has TRBV6-5 and TRBJ1-3; 10 bases align to TRBD1. Germline assignment: CDR1 MNHEY and CDR2 SVGAGI. Trimming removed 6 bases from V and 2 bases from J; junction bases left unmatched: 4. CDR3 length: 15 residues. The CDR3 sequence is CASRMTGGTGNTIYF. Written as DNA, the CDR3 is TGTGCCAGCAGGATGACAGGGGGCACTGGAAACACCATATATTTT.

This chain connects TRBV7-9 to TRBJ2-1; perhaps D is TRBD1 or TRBD2 (5 bases each). The germline V gene has CDR1 SEHNR and CDR2 FQNEAQ (reference sequence). V lost 5 bases, J lost 4 bases, and 15 bases lay in between. The CDR3 contains 15 residues. This CDR3 is CASSTPGALYNEQFF. In DNA, the CDR3 is TGTGCCAGCAGCACCCCCGGGGCCCTATACAATGAGCAGTTCTTC.

This rearrangement joins TRBV18 to TRBJ2-7, with TRBD1 as a possible D gene (5 bases). The CDR3 spans 13 residues. V dropped 6 bases and J dropped 2 bases, with 11 bases sitting between them. Looked up from germline, CDR1 is KGHSH and CDR2 is LQKENI. Written as DNA, the CDR3 is TGTGCCAGCTCGCCAGGGTTCCCCTACGAGCAGTACTTC. It is translated as CASSPGFPYEQYF.

J is TRBJ2-5 and V is TRBV19; 10 nucleotides agree with TRBD1. Germline CDR1 and CDR2: LNHDA and SQIVND (reference sequence). The CDR3 is made up of 15 amino acids. V dropped 5 bases and J dropped 4; count of bases not matched to a gene: 7. CDR3 residues: CASSQRTGGLETQYF. Here the CDR3 DNA reads TGTGCCAGTAGTCAGCGGACAGGGGGGTTAGAGACCCAGTACTTC.

The rearrangement uses TRBV28 and TRBJ1-2, with D perhaps TRBD1 (5 bases). Trimming removed 2 bases at V and 4 bases at J, with 17 bases between. Germline assignment: CDR1 MDHEN and CDR2 SYDVKM. This CDR3 is built from 16 residues. CDR3 sequence: CASSLRAQVGVYGYTF. CDR3 nucleotides: TGTGCCAGCAGTTTAAGGGCGCAGGTAGGGGTCTATGGCTACACCTTC.